Detailed here is one T cell receptor beta chain. The antigen is not known. This sample is drawn from a study of graft-versus-host responses after intestinal transplantation. Study as a whole: Anti-thymocyte globulin was used for induction in all recipients, who then took tacrolimus and steroids for 3 to 4 years.

V lost 6 bases and J 1 base, leaving 12 bases between the germline ends. Germline V gives CDR1 SGHRS, CDR2 YFSETQ. This CDR3 region has 14 residues. Repertoires were generated with immunoSEQ multiplex PCR, while TCRdb's copy carries only in-frame clones and drops some. The data contain about 35,000 clones, over 90% of them singletons. This sample comprised unstimulated CD8+ T cells sorted from spleen or lymph node cells, obtained before transplant. The receptor was isolated from a human donor who was the organ donor for an intestinal transplant. This sequence joins TRBV5-1 and TRBJ2-3; D remains unclear. Here the CDR3 reads CASNPERGTDTQYF. DNA of the CDR3: TGCGCCAGCAACCCTGAACGAGGCACAGATACGCAGTATTTT. Full variable domain (outside the CDR3, taken from reference TRBV5-1 and TRBJ2-3): KAGVTQTPRYLIKTRGQQVTLSCSPISGHRSVSWYQQTPGQGLQFLFEYFSETQRNKGNFPGRFSGRQFSNSRSEMNVSTLELGDSALYLCASNPERGTDTQYFGPGTRLTVL.